This record covers a single T cell receptor (beta chain). Its antigen remains unidentified. The sample originates from a study of T cell responses to AZD1222 COVID-19 vaccine. Some clones are missing from TCRdb's copy, which holds only in-frame ones; the method was immunoSEQ multiplex PCR. The data hold about 100,000 clones, with less than 90% observed a single time. CDR1 is LGHNA, CDR2 YNFKEQ, per germline. The CDR3 is 16 residues long. V shed 6 bases, J shed 2 bases, and the junction held 12 bases outside the gene matches. Overall study findings and caveats: Every sample of the repertoires postdated the peak T cell response. Reports indicate that nearly half of spike-specific TCRs are directed at unmutated variant regions. The donor cohort was predominantly white British with a female majority, and clonal diversity may have been underestimated.

The V gene is TRBV4-2, the J gene TRBJ2-5; 7 nucleotides agree with TRBD2. The specimen was peripheral blood, collected on day 0 of AZD1222 vaccination. This clonotype was sampled from an adult in good health. In DNA, the CDR3 is TGTGCCAGCAGAATTTCCCTACTAGCGCCACAAGAGACCCAGTACTTC. As protein: CASRISLLAPQETQYF.